This T cell receptor (beta chain) comes out of a study of blood T cell repertoires in COVID-19. Study-wide context: From T cells, B-cell-depleted T cells, or PBMCs came the material, which was cDNA or gDNA.

Germline CDR1 and CDR2: KGHSH and LQKENI. The CDR3 is 16 residues long. Trimming removed 3 bases at V and 0 bases at J, with 12 bases between. Method: immunoSEQ multiplex PCR; TCRdb's copy keeps in-frame clones and lacks some. Seen here are some 230,000 clones, more than 75% observed once, and the top ten hold about 1%. The chain recombines TRBV18 with TRBJ1-3; weak D call: TRBD1 (5 bases). Material: peripheral blood. The sequence derives from a man between 40 and 49 years old with acute or convalescent COVID-19. DNA of the CDR3: TGTGCCAGCTCACCCCTGGACACGAGCTCTGGAAACACCATATATTTT. Amino acid sequence: CASSPLDTSSGNTIYF.